These 27 T cell receptor beta chains were sequenced from one sample in a study of cytomegalovirus exposure and HLA in healthy donors. The PCR had 60 Vbeta and 13 Jbeta primers. Libraries were prepared by immunoSEQ multiplex PCR; TCRdb keeps only in-frame clonotypes and omits some of them. In all, the sample yields over 75,000 clones. Source material: PBMCs. The receptors shown here come from a man over 45 in good health and CMV-seronegative.

Concerning this clone: Germline is not matched at one junction end, which may reflect a read error. This sequence joins TRBV7-7 and TRBJ2-1; D unresolved. Germline loops: CDR1 SSHAT, CDR2 FNYEAQ (reference sequence). CDR3 size: 16 residues. CDR3 loop: CASSPTLVLGRNEQFF. The CDR3 DNA follows: TGTGCTAGCAGCCCTACCCTAGTACTCGGAAGGAATGAGCAGTTCTTC. Variable domain in full (rest from reference TRBV7-7 and TRBJ2-1): GAGVSQSPRYKVTKRGQDVTLRCDPISSHATLYWYQQALGQGPEFLTYFNYEAQPDKSGLPSDRFSAERPEGSISTLTIQRTEQRDSAMYRCASSPTLVLGRNEQFFGPGTRLTVL.

This rearrangement joins TRBV29-1 to TRBJ2-2, with D perhaps TRBD2 (5 bases). Trimming stripped 6 bases from V and 2 bases from J, with 13 bases between. The CDR3 covers 14 residues. Germline V gives CDR1 SQVTM, CDR2 ANQGSEA. CDR3 sequence reads: CSVVSGINTGELFF. The DNA for the CDR3 is TGCAGCGTAGTGAGCGGAATAAACACCGGGGAGCTGTTTTTT.

This chain joins TRBV9 and TRBJ1-5, with unresolved D. The CDR3 runs 14 residues. CDR1 is SGDLS, CDR2 YYNGEE, per germline. V was shortened by 0 bases and J by 8 bases, with 12 bases between the two germline ends. The CDR3, as DNA: TGTGCCAGCAGCGTAGGTGAACTTAAAGAGCCCCAGCATTTT. Protein: CASSVGELKEPQHF. The variable domain in full, with the rest retrieved from reference TRBV9 and TRBJ1-5, is DSGVTQTPKHLITATGQRVTLRCSPRSGDLSVYWYQQSLDQGLQFLIQYYNGEERAKGNILERFSAQQFPDLHSELNLSSLELGDSALYFCASSVGELKEPQHFGDGTRLSIL.

The V call is TRBV10-3, the J call TRBJ2-3, with unresolved D. In germline, CDR1 is ENHRY, CDR2 SYGVKD. This CDR3 comprises 13 residues. Between the trimmed V and J ends, which lost 7 bases and 5 bases, there was a span of 13 bases. Here the CDR3 reads CAINPQVGDTQYF. CDR3 sequence (DNA): TGTGCCATCAATCCTCAGGTGGGAGATACGCAGTATTTT.

The chain couples TRBV19 to TRBJ1-1; tentative D call: TRBD1 (6 bases). V lost 8 bases to trimming and J lost 1 base, with 20 bases between them. In germline, CDR1 is LNHDA, CDR2 SQIVND (reference sequence). The CDR3 is 16 residues long. The DNA for the CDR3 is TGTGCCAGTCGCCCTGGACAGCGAAAGGCGAACACTGAAGCTTTCTTT. Encoded protein: CASRPGQRKANTEAFF.

The chain joins TRBV25-1 to TRBJ1-1, with D possibly matching TRBD1 (6 bases). Between the trimmed V and J ends, which lost 5 bases and 7 bases, there was a span of 17 bases. The CDR3 loop spans 14 amino acids. Germline CDR1 reads MGHDK; CDR2 reads SYGVNS. The CDR3 is CASSSSGGGGEAFF. In DNA form, the CDR3 reads TGTGCCAGCAGTTCATCGGGGGGGGGCGGTGAAGCTTTCTTT.

The V call is TRBV6-5, the J call TRBJ1-2, with D hard to call. Germline V lookup: CDR1 MNHEY, CDR2 SVGAGI. With 2 bases removed from V and 4 bases from J, the gap between germline ends came to 11 bases. The CDR3 length is 14 residues. The CDR3 DNA reads as TGTGCCAGCAGTTACATGGGTCCAGGCTATGGCTACACCTTC. This translates into CASSYMGPGYGYTF.

The chain is built from TRBV5-1 and TRBJ1-1, with D uncertain. The CDR3 totals 14 residues. V was cut by 0 bases and J by 6 bases, with 12 bases left in between. CDR1 and CDR2 (germline): SGHRS, YFSETQ. The CDR3, as DNA: TGCGCCAGCAGCTTGGCCCCCGAGGCCGCTGAAGCTTTCTTT. Amino acids: CASSLAPEAAEAFF. The full variable domain, in which reference TRBV5-1 and TRBJ1-1 provide the parts outside the CDR3, is KAGVTQTPRYLIKTRGQQVTLSCSPISGHRSVSWYQQTPGQGLQFLFEYFSETQRNKGNFPGRFSGRQFSNSRSEMNVSTLELGDSALYLCASSLAPEAAEAFFGQGTRLTVV.

This rearrangement joins TRBV7-2 to TRBJ2-7; D is uncertain. V lost 2 bases to trimming and J lost 1 base, with 9 bases between them. This CDR3 contains 14 residues. Per the germline V gene, CDR1 is SGHTA and CDR2 is FQGNSA. The CDR3 loop reads CASSLMSDSYEQYF. The CDR3 DNA follows: TGTGCCAGCAGCTTAATGTCAGATTCCTACGAGCAGTACTTC.

V and J are TRBV6-4 and TRBJ2-5, with TRBD2 as a possible D gene (6 bases). CDR1 and CDR2 from the germline V gene are MRHNA and SNTAGT. The CDR3 length is 15 residues. V was clipped by 4 bases and J by 4 bases, with 16 bases between them. The CDR3 spells CASSATGGKGETQYF. CDR3 bases: TGTGCCAGCAGTGCCACTGGAGGGAAAGGAGAGACCCAGTACTTC.

This chain links TRBV11-2 with TRBJ2-5, with D perhaps TRBD1 (5 bases). The CDR3 runs 13 residues. Trimming removed 3 bases from V and 5 bases from J, with 10 bases in between. The V gene's germline CDR1 is SGHAT and CDR2 FQNNGV. This CDR3 reads CASSFQGWETQYF. The CDR3 DNA reads as TGTGCCAGCAGCTTCCAGGGATGGGAGACCCAGTACTTC.

This chain uses TRBV27 with TRBJ1-2; possibly TRBD1 for D (6 bases). The germline gives CDR1 MNHEY, CDR2 SMNVEV (reference sequence). This CDR3 region has 13 residues. Trimming removed 6 bases from V and 7 bases from J, with 15 bases in between. This CDR3 is CASSWMRGGGYTF. CDR3 DNA sequence: TGTGCCAGCAGCTGGATGAGAGGGGGTGGCTACACCTTC.

The CDR3 nucleotides read TGTGCCAGCACCAGCGGACTCTACAATGAGCAGTTCTTC. It specifies CASTSGLYNEQFF. The chain uses TRBV2 and TRBJ2-1, with a possible D match to TRBD2 (5 bases). Germline CDR1 is SNHLY and CDR2 is FYNNEI. Between the trimmed V and J ends, which lost 7 bases and 3 bases, there was a span of 10 bases. The length of the CDR3 is 13 residues.

CDR3 region: CASSSPGGLSNQPQHF. CDR3 DNA sequence: TGTGCCAGCAGTTCACCAGGGGGGTTGAGCAATCAGCCCCAGCATTTT. J is TRBJ1-5 and V is TRBV6-5; 7 positions agree with TRBD1. With 4 bases clipped from V and 1 base from J, the junction kept 7 bases outside the gene matches. CDR1 and CDR2 from the germline V gene are MNHEY and SVGAGI. This CDR3 is built from 16 residues.

The gene calls are TRBV4-2 and TRBJ2-3, with 12 nucleotides matching TRBD2. Germline values: CDR1 LGHNA, CDR2 YNFKEQ. The CDR3 is made up of 15 amino acids. J lost 4 bases, V lost 5 bases, and 4 bases had no gene match. Here the CDR3 DNA reads TGTGCCAGCAGCGCCACTAGCGGGGGGCCAGATACGCAGTATTTT. Its protein is CASSATSGGPDTQYF.

J is TRBJ2-7 and V is TRBV14; no firm D call. Germline-derived CDR1 and CDR2 are SGHDN and FVKESK. This CDR3 contains 16 residues. The ends were cut back, 4 bases at V and 5 bases at J, with 21 bases in the middle. The CDR3 loop is CASSPLGYSPSDEQYF. Here the CDR3 DNA reads TGTGCCAGCAGCCCGCTTGGGTACAGTCCTTCGGACGAGCAGTACTTC.

CDR3 coding DNA: TGTGCCAGCAGCGTAGAGTGGCGGGGTGGGCGGGGGACCCAGTACTTC. Translation gives CASSVEWRGGRGTQYF. This chain uses TRBV9 with TRBJ2-5; perhaps TRBD2 as D (6 bases). The CDR3 length is 16 residues. The germline V and J ends were trimmed by 0 bases and 7 bases, with 19 bases remaining between them. CDR1 and CDR2 from the germline V gene are SGDLS and YYNGEE. Full variable domain (rest looked up from reference TRBV9 and TRBJ2-5): DSGVTQTPKHLITATGQRVTLRCSPRSGDLSVYWYQQSLDQGLQFLIQYYNGEERAKGNILERFSAQQFPDLHSELNLSSLELGDSALYFCASSVEWRGGRGTQYFGPGTRLLVL.

The CDR3 region is CASSRDRGASYGYTF. In DNA, the CDR3 is TGTGCCAGCAGCCGAGACAGGGGCGCATCGTATGGCTACACCTTC. The rearrangement uses TRBV7-2 and TRBJ1-2, with 8 bases lining up with TRBD1. Unmatched junction bases numbered 10, after V lost 5 bases and J lost 5 bases. This CDR3 has 15 amino acids. Germline lookup yields CDR1 SGHTA and CDR2 FQGNSA.

The genes are TRBV7-3 and TRBJ2-2; 9 bases map to TRBD1. The CDR3 spans 16 residues. Per germline, CDR1 SGHTA and CDR2 FQGTGA. V was clipped by 2 bases and J by 4 bases; unmatched bases: 5. The CDR3 region has the DNA TGTGCCAGCAGCTTACCGGGACAGGGCGTCACCGGGGAGCTGTTTTTT. Its translation is CASSLPGQGVTGELFF.

The V call is TRBV9, the J call TRBJ2-2; D perhaps matches TRBD2 (6 bases). Per germline, CDR1 SGDLS and CDR2 YYNGEE. The CDR3 is 15 residues long. Trimming removed 7 bases from V and 2 bases from J, with 15 bases in between. CDR3 nucleotides: TGTGCCAGCGCGTACAGCGGGTCCAACACCGGGGAGCTGTTTTTT. Its protein is CASAYSGSNTGELFF. The whole variable domain, remainder taken from reference TRBV9 and TRBJ2-2, is DSGVTQTPKHLITATGQRVTLRCSPRSGDLSVYWYQQSLDQGLQFLIQYYNGEERAKGNILERFSAQQFPDLHSELNLSSLELGDSALYFCASAYSGSNTGELFFGEGSRLTVL.

This rearrangement joins TRBV6-5 to TRBJ1-3; no clear D gene. V was shortened by 2 bases and J by 4 bases, with 12 bases between the two germline ends. CDR1 and CDR2 (germline): MNHEY, SVGAGI. The length of the CDR3 is 15 residues. CDR3 in amino acids: CASSYSVVQGNTIYF. DNA of the CDR3: TGTGCCAGCAGTTACAGCGTGGTCCAAGGAAACACCATATATTTT.

The J gene is TRBJ1-4, the V gene TRBV10-1; the D is unclear. The ends were cut back, 7 bases at V and 8 bases at J, with 11 bases in the middle. Germline V CDR1 and CDR2: WNHNN, SYGVQD (reference sequence). The CDR3 spans 12 residues. The CDR3 sequence: CASTTETEKLFF. DNA of the CDR3: TGCGCCAGCACCACAGAAACCGAAAAACTGTTTTTT.

Remarks on this clone: Within the sample, other DNA sequences also encode this same CDR3. For the CDR3, the DNA is TGTGCCAGCAGCCTTGACAGGGCTGGAAACACCATATATTTT. It is translated as CASSLDRAGNTIYF. This rearrangement joins TRBV28 to TRBJ1-3, with 7 bases identical to TRBD1. V lost 6 bases, J lost 2 bases, and 4 bases stayed unmatched. This CDR3 spans 14 amino acids. Germline assignment: CDR1 MDHEN and CDR2 SYDVKM.

The chain carries TRBV7-9 and TRBJ2-3; TRBD2 aligns across 9 bases. V shed 2 bases and J 3 bases; nucleotides not matched to a gene: 6. CDR3 length: 16 residues. Germline V gene sequence: CDR1 SEHNR, CDR2 FQNEAQ (reference sequence). This chain's CDR3 is CASSLLRLAATDTQYF. The CDR3 DNA reads as TGTGCCAGCAGCTTATTGAGACTAGCGGCTACAGATACGCAGTATTTT. The full variable domain, completed using reference TRBV7-9 and TRBJ2-3, is DTGVSQNPRHKITKRGQNVTFRCDPISEHNRLYWYRQTLGQGPEFLTYFQNEAQLEKSRLLSDRFSAERPKGSFSTLEIQRTEQGDSAMYLCASSLLRLAATDTQYFGPGTRLTVL.

This chain joins TRBV28 and TRBJ2-2; 7 bases are a match to TRBD1. The germline CDR1 and CDR2 sequences are MDHEN and SYDVKM. This CDR3 contains 14 residues. V shed 5 bases and J 6 bases; nucleotides not matched to a gene: 6. The CDR3 DNA follows: TGTGCCAGCAGTGCCGGGACAGAGGCCGGGGAGCTGTTTTTT. As protein: CASSAGTEAGELFF.

The chain employs TRBV7-3 and TRBJ2-3, with 9 bases identical to TRBD2. The junction had 1 base not matched to a gene; V was cut back by 5 bases and J by 4 bases. This CDR3 spans 13 amino acids. CDR1 SGHTA and CDR2 FQGTGA come from the germline V gene. The CDR3 nucleotides read TGTGCCAGCAGCGGGACTAGCCCAGATACGCAGTATTTT. It translates to CASSGTSPDTQYF.

The rearrangement joins TRBV7-6 to TRBJ2-2; D possibly corresponds to TRBD2 (6 bases). V was trimmed by 5 bases and J by 1 base, leaving 14 bases between them. CDR3 size: 16 residues. CDR1 and CDR2 (germline): SGHVS, FNYEAQ. CDR3 nucleotides: TGTGCCAGCAGCCCCAATCTCGGGGGGAACACCGGGGAGCTGTTTTTT. As protein: CASSPNLGGNTGELFF.